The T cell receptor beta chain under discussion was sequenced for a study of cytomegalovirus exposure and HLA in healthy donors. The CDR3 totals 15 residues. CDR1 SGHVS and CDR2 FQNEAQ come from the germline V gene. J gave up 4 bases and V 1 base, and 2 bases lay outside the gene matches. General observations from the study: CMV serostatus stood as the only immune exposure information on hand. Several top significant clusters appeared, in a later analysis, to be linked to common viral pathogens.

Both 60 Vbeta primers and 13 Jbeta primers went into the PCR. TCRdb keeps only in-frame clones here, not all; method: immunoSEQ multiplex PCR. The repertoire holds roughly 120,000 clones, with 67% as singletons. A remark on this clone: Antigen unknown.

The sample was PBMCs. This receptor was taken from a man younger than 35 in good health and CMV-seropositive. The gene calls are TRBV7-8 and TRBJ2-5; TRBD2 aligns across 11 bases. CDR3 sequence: CASSLVAGGPETQYF. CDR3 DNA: TGTGCCAGCAGCTTAGTAGCGGGGGGGCCAGAGACCCAGTACTTC.